This TCR beta chain derives from a study of blood T cell repertoires in COVID-19. Overall study: Both acute and convalescent COVID-19 samples were obtained from the United States, Italy and Spain.

The CDR3 length is 19 residues. Here immunoSEQ multiplex PCR was the method, and the copy in TCRdb shows in-frame clones only, minus some. The sample includes 110,000 to 150,000 clones, under 80% seen only once; the top ten take 4.2%. Sample: peripheral blood. The sequence derives from a man aged 55-75 years with acute or convalescent COVID-19. V usage is TRBV21-1 and J usage is TRBJ1-2; the table's D gene call, TRBD1, was not cross checked with the DNA. TRBV21-1 is given as a pseudogene. Here the CDR3 reads CASSTPRGGQGARKFGYTF. CDR3 bases: TGTGCCAGCAGCACCCCCCGAGGTGGGCAGGGGGCGCGAAAGTTTGGCTACACCTTC.